This TCR beta chain stems from a study of blood T cell repertoires in COVID-19. For the study at large: Acute and convalescent COVID-19 specimens originated in the United States, Italy and Spain. The analysed material was cDNA or gDNA that came from T cells, B-cell-depleted T cells, or PBMCs.

Losses at the gene ends were 3 bases for V and 2 bases for J; bases not matched to a gene: 7. From germline, CDR1 is MDHEN and CDR2 SYDVKM. The CDR3 has 16 amino acids. Source study methods: Amplified reference gene primers provided the basis for estimating nucleated cell counts. Clones were read by immunoSEQ multiplex PCR, and TCRdb kept only the in-frame ones, dropping some. V, J and clone size derive from that table, while D and trimming were established from the DNA sequence. The sample includes 200,000 or so clones, 70% to 85% seen only once; the top ten take approximately 13%. Sequenced: peripheral blood. This clonotype was obtained from a human donor in a cohort sampled during active COVID-19. The genes are TRBV28 and TRBJ2-7, with 10 bases lining up with TRBD1. As DNA, the CDR3 is TGTGCCAGCAGTTTCCGGGACAGGGGACTTCCCTACGAGCAGTACTTC. It codes for CASSFRDRGLPYEQYF.